A selection of T cell receptor beta chains follows, all from one sample in a study of cytomegalovirus exposure and HLA in healthy donors. The assay was immunoSEQ multiplex PCR, and TCRdb's table has in-frame clones only and misses some. The sample lists over 100,000 clones, 65% to 80% seen once, with around 5% in the top ten. Sequencing was performed on PBMCs. These receptors were taken from a man aged 25 to 45 in good health and CMV-seropositive. Each CDR3 is given with its conserved first and last residue. A D gene is named only where the DNA matches it firmly. Some rows have no size entry. The others give once, few or many, or a class for an expanded clone.

d_gene,j_gene,abundance,v_gene,CDR3nt,CDR3aa
.,TRBJ2-7,.,TRBV30,TGTGCCTGGAGTGTAAAGGCCGCGGAGCACTTC,CAWSVKAAEHF
.,TRBJ2-5,.,TRBV4-2,TGTGCCAGCAGCCAAGATCAACAAGAGACCCAGTACTTC,CASSQDQQETQYF
.,TRBJ2-7,.,TRBV5-6,TGTGCCAGCAGCTATGACAGAGCCTACGAGCAGTACTTC,CASSYDRAYEQYF
.,TRBJ1-5,few,TRBV2,TGTGCCAGCAGTTTACAGGGTCAGACGCAGCCCCAGCATTTT,CASSLQGQTQPQHF
TRBD2,TRBJ2-7,.,TRBV5-1,TGCGCCAGCAGCTCTGGGTCAACGACTAGCCTGAAAGGCGAGCAGTACTTC,CASSSGSTTSLKGEQYF
TRBD1,TRBJ1-4,once,TRBV15,TGTGCCACCAGCAGAGAGGGACAGGGGGATGAAAAACTGTTTTTT,CATSREGQGDEKLFF
.,TRBJ2-1,.,TRBV29-1,TGCAGCGTCACGGGATTCCCAGGAACCTACAATGAGCAGTTCTTC,CSVTGFPGTYNEQFF
.,TRBJ1-2,.,TRBV27,TGTGCCAGCAGTTCACGAGACTATGGCTACACCTTC,CASSSRDYGYTF
.,TRBJ2-1,.,TRBV4-3,TGCGCCAGCAGCCAAGACCCGCAGGGGGGATTCTACAATGAGCAGTTCTTC,CASSQDPQGGFYNEQFF
.,TRBJ1-2,.,TRBV6-5,TGTGCCAGCAGTTACGAGCCAGGGAACTATGGCTACCCCTTC,CASSYEPGNYGYPF
.,TRBJ1-1,.,TRBV11-2,TGTGCCAGCAGATCCAATATCGGGGGCACTGAAGCTTTCTTT,CASRSNIGGTEAFF
TRBD2,TRBJ2-1,few,TRBV11-2,TGTGCCAGCAGCCCGTTTGGGGGGGGCAATGAGCAGTTCTTC,CASSPFGGGNEQFF
TRBD1,TRBJ2-7,few,TRBV5-1,TGCGCCAGCAGCTTGGGACAGGGCCCCTACGAGCCCTACTTC,CASSLGQGPYEPYF
.,TRBJ1-1,.,TRBV7-9,TGTGCCAGCAGCTCCATCAGGGGGAACACTGAAGCTTTCTTT,CASSSIRGNTEAFF
TRBD2,TRBJ2-3,.,TRBV29-1,TGCAGCGCCAAAGGCGGGGGGGCCACAGATACGCAGTATTTT,CSAKGGGATDTQYF
.,TRBJ1-1,.,TRBV4-1,TGCGCCAGCAGCCAAGATCAGGAGGGTAAAGCTTTCTTT,CASSQDQEGKAFF
.,TRBJ2-6,.,TRBV5-1,TGCGCCAGCACAGGACAAGCCTCTGGGGCCAACGTCCTGACTTTC,CASTGQASGANVLTF
.,TRBJ2-7,.,TRBV7-9,TGTGCCAGCAGCCATACCCGGGACAACTACTACGAGCAGTACTTC,CASSHTRDNYYEQYF
.,TRBJ2-6,.,TRBV6-6,TGTGCCAGCAGTTCAGCAAGGGGCTCTGGGGCCAACGTCCTGACTTTC,CASSSARGSGANVLTF
.,TRBJ2-7,.,TRBV28,TGTGCCAGCAGCCCACCGGGACATCTGGCCCCCTACGAGCAGTACTTC,CASSPPGHLAPYEQYF
TRBD1,TRBJ1-5,few,TRBV2,TGTGCCAGCAGTGGGGACAGGGGTAATCAGCCCCAGCATTTT,CASSGDRGNQPQHF
.,TRBJ1-1,.,TRBV4-1,TGCGCCAGCAGCCAAGACCTATCAAACACTGAAGCTTTCTTT,CASSQDLSNTEAFF
.,TRBJ1-1,.,TRBV7-9,TGTTCCAGCGCAGGGAAGAACACTGAAGCTTTCTTT,CSSAGKNTEAFF
.,TRBJ1-6,.,TRBV11-2,TGTGCCAGCAGCTTAGGTCCGTTGAGCTCCTATAATTCACCCCTCCACTTT,CASSLGPLSSYNSPLHF